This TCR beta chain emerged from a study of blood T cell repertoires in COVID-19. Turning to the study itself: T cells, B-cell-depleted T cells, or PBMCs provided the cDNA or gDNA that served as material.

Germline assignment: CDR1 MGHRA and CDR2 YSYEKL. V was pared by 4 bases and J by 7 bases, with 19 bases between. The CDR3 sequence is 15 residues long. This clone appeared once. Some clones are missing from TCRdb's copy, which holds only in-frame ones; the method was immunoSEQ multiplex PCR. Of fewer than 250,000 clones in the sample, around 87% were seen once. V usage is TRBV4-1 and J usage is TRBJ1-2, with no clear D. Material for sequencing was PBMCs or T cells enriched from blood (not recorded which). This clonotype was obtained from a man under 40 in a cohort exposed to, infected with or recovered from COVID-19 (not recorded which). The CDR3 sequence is CASSLASLSSGGYTF. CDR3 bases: TGCGCCAGCAGCCTCGCCTCTCTTTCTTCGGGTGGCTACACCTTC.